This T cell receptor (beta chain) came from a study of cytomegalovirus exposure and HLA in healthy donors. Broader study findings: TCR beta V- and J-gene trimming, according to a later analysis, was linked to a missense DCLRE1C variant. The analysis excluded some indistinguishable V segments, including TRBV6-2 and TRBV6-3. The study designated 150 or so TCR beta chains cytomegalovirus-associated.

Remarks on this clone: Its specificity is unknown.

Use of 60 Vbeta and 13 Jbeta primers characterized the PCR. Generated by immunoSEQ multiplex PCR, the TCRdb table keeps only in-frame clones and is missing some. The sample lists about 150,000 clones; around three quarters were seen once. The CDR3 length is 15 residues. V was pared by 2 bases and J by 6 bases, with 4 bases of the junction left unmatched. Per germline, CDR1 MNHNY and CDR2 SVGAGI (reference sequence). V gene TRBV6-6 combines with J gene TRBJ1-4; 9 bases fit TRBD1. This TCR came from a middle-aged woman in good health and CMV-seronegative. Sequenced sample: PBMCs. The CDR3 coding sequence is TGTGCCAGCAGTTACCGGGACAGGGTGTATGAAAAACTGTTTTTT. Translating gives CASSYRDRVYEKLFF.